Following are 20 T cell receptor beta chains from one sample sequenced in a study of T cell clonotyping in hematopoietic cell transplantation. The time point here: recipient sample about 28 days before transplant, after cytoreduction. Profiled with immunoSEQ multiplex PCR; TCRdb holds only in-frame clones, not every one. The table has some 19,000 clones, 70% to 85% seen once. The sample in question was peripheral blood mononuclear cells, obtained before stem cell transplant. All receptors come from a man in his fifties or sixties with acute myeloid leukemia. Some clones in this sample may be carry-over from other donors' samples.

The chain uses TRBV29-1 and TRBJ2-3; D might be TRBD2 (7 bases). Germline V gene lookup returns CDR1 SQVTM and CDR2 ANQGSEA. The CDR3 is 14 amino acids. V lost 6 bases, J lost 5 bases, and 18 bases lay in between. The chain's CDR3 is CSVRAGAVGDTQYF. CDR3 DNA sequence: TGCAGCGTCCGGGCGGGGGCGGTTGGAGATACGCAGTATTTT.

A few counts support this clone. This sample includes further DNA sequences coding for the same CDR3. This chain connects TRBV6-5 to TRBJ1-1; D is uncertain. This CDR3 has 12 amino acids. Germline assignment: CDR1 MNHEY and CDR2 SVGAGI. The V end lost 2 bases, the J end lost 4 bases, and 5 bases lay between the germline ends. In DNA form, the CDR3 reads TGTGCCAGCAGTTACGGCGGCACTGAAGCTTTCTTT. Translated: CASSYGGTEAFF.

The V call is TRBV4-1, the J call TRBJ1-4, with TRBD1 identical over 8 bases. Trimming cost V 3 bases and J 7 bases; bases outside gene matches: 7. Germline values: CDR1 MGHRA, CDR2 YSYEKL. The CDR3 totals 15 residues. The chain's CDR3 is CASSHDRGAGEKLFF. In nucleotides, the CDR3 is TGCGCCAGCAGCCATGACAGGGGCGCGGGTGAAAAACTGTTTTTT.

This clone occurred once. The rearrangement joins TRBV6-5 to TRBJ2-3; 9 positions match TRBD2. The CDR3 has 15 amino acids. Per the germline V gene, CDR1 is MNHEY and CDR2 is SVGAGI. Trimming removed 5 bases from V and 7 bases from J; junction bases left unmatched: 10. CDR3 loop: CASSVPGTSIHTQYF. The CDR3 region has the DNA TGTGCCAGCAGTGTCCCCGGGACTAGCATTCATACGCAGTATTTT.

The chain links TRBV25-1 to TRBJ2-2, with D possibly matching TRBD1 (6 bases). V was cut by 1 base and J by 1 base, with 13 bases left in between. CDR3 length: 17 amino acids. The germline CDR1 and CDR2 sequences are MGHDK and SYGVNS. For the CDR3, the DNA is TGTGCCAGCAGTGAATTGCCTGGGGGACAGAACACCGGGGAGCTGTTTTTT. This gives the protein CASSELPGGQNTGELFF.

The CDR3 protein is CASSYSSGFENYEQYF. DNA for the CDR3: TGTGCCAGCAGTTACTCCTCGGGATTCGAGAACTACGAGCAGTACTTC. The chain has TRBV6-5 and TRBJ2-7; D is perhaps TRBD2 (5 bases). Per germline, CDR1 MNHEY and CDR2 SVGAGI. Deletions cut 0 bases from V and 3 bases from J, with 15 bases between. This CDR3 is 16 amino acids long.

This clone has a single count. The rearrangement links TRBV5-6 to TRBJ2-3; possibly TRBD1 for D (5 bases). The germline CDR1 and CDR2 sequences are SGHDT and YYEEEE. The CDR3 has 15 residues. Trimming removed 2 bases at V and 6 bases at J, with 16 bases between. CDR3: CASSLGVQRPDTQYF. The CDR3 bases are TGTGCCAGCAGCTTAGGGGTACAGAGACCCGATACGCAGTATTTT. Based on the CDR3 plus reference TRBV5-6 and TRBJ2-3, the full variable domain is DAGVTQSPTHLIKTRGQQVTLRCSPKSGHDTVSWYQQALGQGPQFIFQYYEEEERQRGNFPDRFSGHQFPNYSSELNVNALLLGDSALYLCASSLGVQRPDTQYFGPGTRLTVL.

J is TRBJ2-1 and V is TRBV4-3; TRBD1 matches 9 bases. V gave up 6 bases and J gave up 8 bases; unmatched junction bases: 20. There are 18 residues in the CDR3. Germline values: CDR1 LGHNA, CDR2 YSLEER. The CDR3 sequence is CASREYHAGTGPGDEQFF. CDR3 coding DNA: TGCGCCAGCAGAGAATATCACGCCGGGACAGGGCCAGGCGATGAGCAGTTCTTC.

The V and J genes are TRBV5-1 and TRBJ1-6; D is possibly TRBD1 (5 bases). This CDR3 spans 15 amino acids. V was pared by 0 bases and J by 5 bases, with 9 bases between. Germline V lookup: CDR1 SGHRS, CDR2 YFSETQ. DNA for the CDR3: TGCGCCAGCAGCTTGGAGGACAAGGATAATTCACCCCTCCACTTT. Translation: CASSLEDKDNSPLHF.

This clone was counted only a few times. V gene TRBV7-2 combines with J gene TRBJ2-7; D possibly corresponds to TRBD2 (5 bases). Deletions cut 3 bases from V and 1 base from J, with 7 bases between. The length of the CDR3 is 13 residues. Germline V lookup: CDR1 SGHTA, CDR2 FQGNSA. The CDR3 here is CASSFTGSYEQYF. The CDR3 DNA reads as TGTGCCAGCAGCTTCACGGGGTCCTACGAGCAGTACTTC.

The V gene is TRBV5-1, the J gene TRBJ1-2; D is undetermined. V was trimmed by 4 bases and J by 2 bases, leaving 9 bases between them. Germline CDR1 SGHRS, CDR2 YFSETQ. This CDR3 region has 13 residues. CDR3 coding DNA: TGCGCCAGCAGCCCCCCGGACAACTATGGCTACACCTTC. Encoded protein: CASSPPDNYGYTF.

The chain has TRBV6-5 and TRBJ1-1; D is unresolved. V was shortened by 4 bases and J by 7 bases, with 16 bases between the two germline ends. Germline CDR1 reads MNHEY; CDR2 reads SVGAGI. The CDR3 runs 14 residues. CDR3 protein: CASSWESLFGEAFF. CDR3 nucleotide sequence: TGTGCCAGCAGTTGGGAGTCGTTGTTCGGTGAAGCTTTCTTT.

In this sample, this clone turned up a few times. The DNA for the CDR3 is TGTGCCTCACACATTTCATTCGGGACCAAGCAGTTCTTC. This codes for CASHISFGTKQFF. This chain uses TRBV27 with TRBJ2-1; D assignment may be TRBD1 or TRBD2 (5 bases each). The CDR3 loop spans 13 amino acids. The germline CDR1 and CDR2 sequences are MNHEY and SMNVEV (reference sequence). V lost 11 bases, J lost 11 bases, and 22 bases lay in between.

J is TRBJ1-4 and V is TRBV4-3, with 11 bases that match TRBD1. The CDR3 is 13 amino acids. The V gene end was trimmed by 4 bases and the J gene end by 11 bases; junction bases not matched to a gene: 3. Germline V gives CDR1 LGHNA, CDR2 YSLEER. The CDR3 DNA reads TGCGCCAGCAGCCGCCGGGACAGGGGGAAACTGTTTTTT. This sequence encodes CASSRRDRGKLFF.

The J gene is TRBJ1-2, the V gene TRBV25-1, with D uncertain. V lost 3 bases and J 4 bases, leaving 6 bases between the germline ends. CDR1 and CDR2 from the germline V gene are MGHDK and SYGVNS. The CDR3 sequence is 12 residues long. The CDR3 spells CASSEGTYGYTF. Here the CDR3 DNA reads TGTGCCAGCAGTGAGGGTACCTATGGCTACACCTTC.

The rearrangement links TRBV6-5 to TRBJ2-3, with TRBD2 as a possible D gene (6 bases). V was trimmed by 0 bases and J by 2 bases, leaving 9 bases between them. The CDR3 extends over 15 amino acids. Looked up from germline, CDR1 is MNHEY and CDR2 is SVGAGI. The CDR3 nucleotides are TGTGCCAGCAGTTACTCGGGAGGCCCCACAGATACGCAGTATTTT. It translates to CASSYSGGPTDTQYF.

V is TRBV7-7 and J is TRBJ2-7; 11 nucleotides line up with TRBD2. The CDR3 spans 14 residues. Germline V lookup: CDR1 SSHAT, CDR2 FNYEAQ (reference sequence). The V and J ends lost 1 base and 6 bases, in that order; junction bases with no gene match: 2. The CDR3 sequence is CASSLDSGRGEQYF. The DNA of the CDR3 is TGTGCCAGCAGCTTAGATAGCGGGAGGGGCGAGCAGTACTTC.

The gene calls are TRBV4-3 and TRBJ1-5; D not resolved. The ends were cut back, 0 bases at V and 4 bases at J, with 10 bases in the middle. Germline loops: CDR1 LGHNA, CDR2 YSLEER. CDR3 length: 15 residues. The CDR3 spells CASSQERSRNQPQHF. The CDR3 nucleotides read TGCGCCAGCAGCCAAGAGAGGAGCCGGAATCAGCCCCAGCATTTT.

The chain carries TRBV19 and TRBJ2-5; 7 bases agree with TRBD2. Per germline, CDR1 LNHDA and CDR2 SQIVND (reference sequence). V gave up 7 bases and J gave up 5 bases; unmatched junction bases: 10. CDR3 length equals 14 residues. The CDR3 coding sequence is TGTGCCAGTAAAGAGCGGGGCGCGGTGGAGACCCAGTACTTC. Its translation: CASKERGAVETQYF.

The chain is built from TRBV6-1 and TRBJ1-6; the D is unclear. The germline V gene has CDR1 MNHNS and CDR2 SASEGT. The CDR3 is 15 residues long. Trimming stripped 6 bases from V and 7 bases from J, with 16 bases between. For the CDR3, the DNA is TGTGCCAGCAGCAATCGGGAGGGTATGAATTCACCCCTCCACTTT. As protein: CASSNREGMNSPLHF.